This TCR beta chain was identified in a study of blood T cell repertoires in COVID-19. For the study at large: Sites across the United States, Italy and Spain contributed samples from acute and convalescent COVID-19. In each case, the material was cDNA or gDNA derived from T cells, B-cell-depleted T cells, or PBMCs.

CDR3 length equals 16 residues. V shed 1 base and J shed 1 base, with 13 bases lying between them. Germline V gene lookup returns CDR1 SGHVS and CDR2 FQNEAQ. Clones were sequenced by immunoSEQ multiplex PCR, and TCRdb holds only the in-frame ones, with some missing. The table shows over 300,000 clones, with 80% to 90% occurring only once. The rearrangement links TRBV7-8 to TRBJ1-1; no definite D call. The clonotype comes from a man younger than 45 who had recovered from COVID-19. The sample consisted of PBMCs or T cells enriched from blood (not recorded which). The DNA of the CDR3 is TGTGCCAGCAGCTTAGAGCGACTTCGACGGAACACTGAAGCTTTCTTT. It codes for CASSLERLRRNTEAFF.